The clone carrying this T cell receptor (beta chain) was detected only a few times. Its target is not known. One junction end disagrees with the germline gene, perhaps due to a read error. At least 6 micrograms of total RNA were extracted per sample. Next came a second PCR, run for about 6 to 12 cycles, which used a sample-barcoded 5' primer along with a J-beta primer mix. A template-switch adaptor with 12 random nucleotides tagged each cDNA molecule. TCRdb itself ran the 5' RACE reads through MiXCR, one entry per CDR3 protein. This table has around 280,000 distinct CDR3 sequences, 27% appearing once. The record originates from a study of blood T cells in healthy people across ages. Study-wide results and caveats: The unknown donor CMV status may have confounded expanded clonotype changes. Unsorted PBMC input precluded a conclusive naive versus antigen-experienced comparison.

The CDR3 runs to 15 residues. Per germline, CDR1 MNHEY and CDR2 SVGEGT. Sequenced material: blood. This clonotype was sampled from a woman aged 70-85 years in good health. This rearrangement joins TRBV6-2 or TRBV6-3 to TRBJ2-5; D is tentatively TRBD1 or TRBD2 (5 bases each). The closer fit of TRBJ2-7 to the DNA end suggests the J call may be wrong. The CDR3 region has the DNA TGTGCCAGCAGTTACCTCCGGGACGGATCCTCCGAGCAGTACTTC. The encoded protein is CASSYLRDGSSEQYF.